This record concerns one T cell receptor beta chain sequence. The participants were between roughly 18 and 89 years old and came from fewer than 25 US areas. Original processing notes: Nucleated cell number was recorded as an estimate derived from reference gene primer amplification. Clones were read by immunoSEQ multiplex PCR, and TCRdb kept only the in-frame ones, dropping some. That table gives V, J and clone size, and the DNA gave D and trimming. The data hold roughly 220,000 clones, with around 80% observed a single time. The sample originates from a study of blood T cell repertoires in COVID-19. Whole-study context: Samples came from the United States, Italy and Spain, spanning acute and convalescent COVID-19.

Trimming cost V 10 bases and J 7 bases, with 13 bases left between them. This CDR3 has 11 amino acids. Germline V gene sequence: CDR1 LNHDA, CDR2 SQIVND (reference sequence). The sequence was obtained from a man younger than 45 with acute COVID-19. Sequenced sample: PBMCs or T cells enriched from blood (not recorded which). The genes are TRBV19 and TRBJ1-1; D is uncertain. The CDR3 DNA reads TGTGCCACCCAAGTTGGCTTTGAAGCTTTCTTT. Its protein product is CATQVGFEAFF.